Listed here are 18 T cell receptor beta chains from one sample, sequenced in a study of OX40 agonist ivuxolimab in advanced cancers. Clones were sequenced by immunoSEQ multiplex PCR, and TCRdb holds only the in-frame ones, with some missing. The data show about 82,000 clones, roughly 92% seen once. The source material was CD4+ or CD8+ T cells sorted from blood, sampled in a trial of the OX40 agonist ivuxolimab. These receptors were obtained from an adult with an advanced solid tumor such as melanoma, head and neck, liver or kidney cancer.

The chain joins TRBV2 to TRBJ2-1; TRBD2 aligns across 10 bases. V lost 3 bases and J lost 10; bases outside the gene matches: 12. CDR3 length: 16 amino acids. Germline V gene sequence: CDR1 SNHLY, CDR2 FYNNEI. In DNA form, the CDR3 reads TGTGCCAGCAGTGAGGGACTAGCGCTACCGGGGGGAGAGCAGTTCTTC. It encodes CASSEGLALPGGEQFF.

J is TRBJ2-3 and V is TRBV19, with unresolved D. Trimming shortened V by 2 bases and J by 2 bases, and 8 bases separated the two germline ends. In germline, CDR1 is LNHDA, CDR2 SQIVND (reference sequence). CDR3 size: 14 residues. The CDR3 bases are TGTGCCAGTAGTATATCCAGTACCACAGATACGCAGTATTTT. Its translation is CASSISSTTDTQYF.

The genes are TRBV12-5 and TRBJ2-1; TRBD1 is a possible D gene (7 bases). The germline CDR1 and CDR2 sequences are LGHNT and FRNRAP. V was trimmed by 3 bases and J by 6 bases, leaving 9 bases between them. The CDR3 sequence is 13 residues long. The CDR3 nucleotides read TGTGCTAGTGGTTTTCAGGGGGGCAATGAGCAGTTCTTC. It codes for CASGFQGGNEQFF.

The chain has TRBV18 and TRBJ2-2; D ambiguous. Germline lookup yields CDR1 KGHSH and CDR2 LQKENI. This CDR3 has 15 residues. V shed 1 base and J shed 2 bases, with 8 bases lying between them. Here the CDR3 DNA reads TGTGCCAGCTCACCACTAGCATCCAACACCGGGGAGCTGTTTTTT. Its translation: CASSPLASNTGELFF.

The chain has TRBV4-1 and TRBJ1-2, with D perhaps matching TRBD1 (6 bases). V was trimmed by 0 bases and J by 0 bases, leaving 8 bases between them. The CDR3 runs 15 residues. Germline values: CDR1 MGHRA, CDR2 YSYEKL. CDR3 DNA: TGCGCCAGCAGCCAAGAGACAGGCACTAACTATGGCTACACCTTC. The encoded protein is CASSQETGTNYGYTF.

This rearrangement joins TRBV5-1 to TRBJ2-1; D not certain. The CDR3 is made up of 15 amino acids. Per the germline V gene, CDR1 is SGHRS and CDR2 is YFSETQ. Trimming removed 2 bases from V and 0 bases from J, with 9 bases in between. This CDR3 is CASSLLRSSYNEQFF. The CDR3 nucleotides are TGCGCCAGCAGCTTATTGCGGAGCTCCTACAATGAGCAGTTCTTC.

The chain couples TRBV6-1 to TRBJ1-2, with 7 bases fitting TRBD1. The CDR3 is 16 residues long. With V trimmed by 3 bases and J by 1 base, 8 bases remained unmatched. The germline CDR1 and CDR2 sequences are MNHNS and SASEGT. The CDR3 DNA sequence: TGTGCCAGCAGTGATTTAGGGGGACAGCTTAACTATGGCTACACCTTC. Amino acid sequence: CASSDLGGQLNYGYTF.

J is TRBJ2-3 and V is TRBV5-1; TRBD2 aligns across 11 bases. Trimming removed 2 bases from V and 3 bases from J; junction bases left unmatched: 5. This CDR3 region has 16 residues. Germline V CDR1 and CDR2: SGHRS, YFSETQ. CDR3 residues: CASSLLAGEVTDTQYF. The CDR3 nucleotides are TGCGCCAGCAGCTTACTAGCGGGAGAGGTAACAGATACGCAGTATTTT. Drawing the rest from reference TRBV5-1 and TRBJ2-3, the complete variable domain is KAGVTQTPRYLIKTRGQQVTLSCSPISGHRSVSWYQQTPGQGLQFLFEYFSETQRNKGNFPGRFSGRQFSNSRSEMNVSTLELGDSALYLCASSLLAGEVTDTQYFGPGTRLTVL.

CDR3 nucleotide sequence: TGCAGCGTTGCCAGGGGCAGTGATGTGAGTACGCAGTATTTT. It specifies CSVARGSDVSTQYF. The chain uses TRBV29-1 and TRBJ2-3; tentative D call: TRBD1 (6 bases). Deletions cut 4 bases from V and 8 bases from J, with 19 bases between. The CDR3 totals 14 residues. Germline CDR1 reads SQVTM; CDR2 reads ANQGSEA.

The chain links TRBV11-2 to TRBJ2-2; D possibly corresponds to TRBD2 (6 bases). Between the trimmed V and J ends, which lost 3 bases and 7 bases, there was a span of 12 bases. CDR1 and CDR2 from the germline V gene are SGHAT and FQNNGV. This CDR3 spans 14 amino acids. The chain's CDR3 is CASSLVAGIGELFF. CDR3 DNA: TGTGCCAGCAGCTTGGTTGCGGGAATCGGGGAGCTGTTTTTT.

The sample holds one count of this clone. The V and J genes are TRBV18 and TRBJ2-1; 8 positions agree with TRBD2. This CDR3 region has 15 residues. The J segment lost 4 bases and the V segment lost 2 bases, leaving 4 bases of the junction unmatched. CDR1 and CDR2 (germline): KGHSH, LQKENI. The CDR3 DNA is TGTGCCAGCTCACCAACTAGCGGACCATACAATGAGCAGTTCTTC. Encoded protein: CASSPTSGPYNEQFF.

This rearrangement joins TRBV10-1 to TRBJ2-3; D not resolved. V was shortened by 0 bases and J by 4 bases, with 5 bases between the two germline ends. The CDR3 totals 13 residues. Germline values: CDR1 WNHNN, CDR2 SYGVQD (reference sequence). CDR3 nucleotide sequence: TGCGCCAGCAGTGAGTCCCCAGCAGATACGCAGTATTTT. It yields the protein CASSESPADTQYF.

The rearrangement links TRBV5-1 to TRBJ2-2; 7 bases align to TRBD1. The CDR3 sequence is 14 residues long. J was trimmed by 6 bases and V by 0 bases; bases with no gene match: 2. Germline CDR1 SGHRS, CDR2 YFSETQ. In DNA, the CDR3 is TGCGCCAGCAGCTTGGAAGGGGGCTCCGGGGAGCTGTTTTTT. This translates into CASSLEGGSGELFF.

This CDR3 is CASSVGHQETQYF. CDR3 bases: TGTGCCAGCAGTGTAGGGCACCAAGAGACCCAGTACTTC. The chain is built from TRBV25-1 and TRBJ2-5; D is uncertain. In germline, CDR1 is MGHDK, CDR2 SYGVNS. This CDR3 comprises 13 residues. Trimming removed 4 bases at V and 0 bases at J, with 6 bases between.

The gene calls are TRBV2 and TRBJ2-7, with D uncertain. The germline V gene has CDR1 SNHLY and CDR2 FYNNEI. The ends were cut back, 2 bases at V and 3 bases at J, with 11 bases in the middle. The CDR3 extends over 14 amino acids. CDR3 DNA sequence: TGTGCCAGCAGTGAAAACAGTCTAGTCTACGAGCAGTACTTC. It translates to CASSENSLVYEQYF.

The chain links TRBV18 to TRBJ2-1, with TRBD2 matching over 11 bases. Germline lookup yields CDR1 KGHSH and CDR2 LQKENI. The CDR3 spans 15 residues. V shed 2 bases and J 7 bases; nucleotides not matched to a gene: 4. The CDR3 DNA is TGTGCCAGCTCACCATCGGGACTAGCGGAAAATGAGCAGTTCTTC. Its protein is CASSPSGLAENEQFF. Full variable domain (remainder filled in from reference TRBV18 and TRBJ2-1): NAGVMQNPRHLVRRRGQEARLRCSPMKGHSHVYWYRQLPEEGLKFMVYLQKENIIDESGMPKERFSAEFPKEGPSILRIQQVVRGDSAAYFCASSPSGLAENEQFFGPGTRLTVL.

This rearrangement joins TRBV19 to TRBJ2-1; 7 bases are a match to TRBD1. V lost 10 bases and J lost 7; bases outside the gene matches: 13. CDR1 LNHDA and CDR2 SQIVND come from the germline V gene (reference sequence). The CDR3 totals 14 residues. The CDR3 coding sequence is TGTGCCACAAAGACCGGGGCCAGGGGGAATGAGCAGTTCTTC. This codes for CATKTGARGNEQFF.

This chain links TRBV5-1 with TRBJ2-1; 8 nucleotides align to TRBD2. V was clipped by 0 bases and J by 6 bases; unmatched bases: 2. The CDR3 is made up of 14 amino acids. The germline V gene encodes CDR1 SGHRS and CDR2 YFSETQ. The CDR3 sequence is CASSLDTSGNEQFF. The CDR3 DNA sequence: TGCGCCAGCAGCTTGGATACTAGCGGCAATGAGCAGTTCTTC.